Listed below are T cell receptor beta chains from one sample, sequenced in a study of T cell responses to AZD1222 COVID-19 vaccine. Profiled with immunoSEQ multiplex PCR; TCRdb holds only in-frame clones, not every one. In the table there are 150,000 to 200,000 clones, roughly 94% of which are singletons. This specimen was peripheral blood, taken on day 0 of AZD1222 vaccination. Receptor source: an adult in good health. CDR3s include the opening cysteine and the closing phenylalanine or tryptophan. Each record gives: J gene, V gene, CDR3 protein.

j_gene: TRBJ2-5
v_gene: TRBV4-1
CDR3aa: CASSQEGRAETQYF

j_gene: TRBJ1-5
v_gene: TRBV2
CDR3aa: CASRTEGDQPQHF

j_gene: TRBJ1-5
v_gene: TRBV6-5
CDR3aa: CATTTGNQPQHF

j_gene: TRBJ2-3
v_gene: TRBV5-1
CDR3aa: CASSEEGDTQYF

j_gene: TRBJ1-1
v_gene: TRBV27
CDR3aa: CASSLKGVNTEAFF

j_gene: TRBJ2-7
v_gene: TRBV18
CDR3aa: CASSPPVSVTSYEQYF

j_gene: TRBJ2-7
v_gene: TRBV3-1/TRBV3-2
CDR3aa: CASSQGFRGNEQYF

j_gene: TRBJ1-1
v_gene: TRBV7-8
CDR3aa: CASSLGNFMNTEAFF

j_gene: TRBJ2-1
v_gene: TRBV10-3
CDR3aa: CAISKDREWSSYNEQFF

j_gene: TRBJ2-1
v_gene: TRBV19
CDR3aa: CASPTSNRIFRNEQFF

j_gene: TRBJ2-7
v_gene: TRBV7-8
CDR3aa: CASSLVGESYEQYF

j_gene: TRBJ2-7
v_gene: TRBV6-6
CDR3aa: CASSPVGGYGGSFISYEQYF

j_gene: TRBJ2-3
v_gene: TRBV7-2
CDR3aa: CASSVGGADTQYF

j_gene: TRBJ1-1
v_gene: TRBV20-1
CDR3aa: CSASPGARGYTEAFF

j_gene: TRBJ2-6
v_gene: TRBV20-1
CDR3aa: CSAIANVLTF

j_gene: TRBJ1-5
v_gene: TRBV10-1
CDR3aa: CASTLPYGQPQHF

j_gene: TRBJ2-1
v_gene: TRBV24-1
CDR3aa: CATSATGVEQFF

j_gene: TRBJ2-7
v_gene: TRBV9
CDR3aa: CASSVGAGLYEQYF

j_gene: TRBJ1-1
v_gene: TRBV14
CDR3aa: CASSQAGQSTEAFF

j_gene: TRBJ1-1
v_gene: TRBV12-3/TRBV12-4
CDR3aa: CASSFRREAFF

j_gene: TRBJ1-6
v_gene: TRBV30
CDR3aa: CAWRLMGNSPLHF

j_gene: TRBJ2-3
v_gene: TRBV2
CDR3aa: CASSEAKKRAQYF

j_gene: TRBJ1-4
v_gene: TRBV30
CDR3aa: CAWRGGQDVGKLFF

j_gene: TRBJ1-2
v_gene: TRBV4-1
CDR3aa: CASSQVTGGVNGYTF

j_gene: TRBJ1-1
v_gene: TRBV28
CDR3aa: CASSLGESEAFF

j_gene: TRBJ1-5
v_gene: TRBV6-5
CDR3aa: CASKEVPGLNQPQHF

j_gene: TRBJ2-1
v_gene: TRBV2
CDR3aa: CASRWGQVRFF

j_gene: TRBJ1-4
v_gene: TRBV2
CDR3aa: CASSEAVSWEKLFF

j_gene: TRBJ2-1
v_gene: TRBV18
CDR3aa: CASSPPGQGEFF

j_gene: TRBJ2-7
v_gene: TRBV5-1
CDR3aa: CASSFGTVDHEQYF

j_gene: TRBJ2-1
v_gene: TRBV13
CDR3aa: CASSLDWYGRGNEQFF

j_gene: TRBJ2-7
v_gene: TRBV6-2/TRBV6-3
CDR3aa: CASSWDRFYEQYF

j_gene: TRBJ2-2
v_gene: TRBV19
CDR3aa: CASTTGRAIPGELFF

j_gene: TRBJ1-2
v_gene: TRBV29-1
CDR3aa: CSATGQGSHGYTF

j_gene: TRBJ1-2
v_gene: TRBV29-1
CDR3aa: CSVAGGTREYGYTF

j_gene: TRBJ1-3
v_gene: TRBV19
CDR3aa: CASSTTLGSDGNTIYF

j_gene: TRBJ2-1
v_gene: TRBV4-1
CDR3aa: CASSQDASASESSYNEQFF

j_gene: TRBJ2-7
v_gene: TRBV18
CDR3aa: CASSSTWGEQYF

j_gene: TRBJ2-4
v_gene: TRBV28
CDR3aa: CASGNLLAKNIQYF